The 26 T cell receptor beta chains given below trace back to one sample, sequenced in a study of persistence of HIV-infected CD4 T cells. The libraries were made with immunoSEQ version 4 in survey mode. TCRdb's table, derived via immunoSEQ multiplex PCR, lists solely in-frame clones and lacks some. The sample yields around 42,000 clones, 70% to 80% seen once. Cells were stimulated with overlapping HIV-1 Gag 15-mer peptides. Memory cells lacking CD40L and CD69 with high CD45RO were sorted. Their target antigens are unknown. Sample: CD4+ T cells sorted from PBMCs after roughly 18-hour stimulation, taken from a patient who received antiretroviral therapy. Every receptor here comes from an adult man with HIV who was CMV-seropositive.

The V call is TRBV11-3, the J call TRBJ2-1; the match to TRBD2 covers 7 bases. Unmatched junction bases numbered 6, after V lost 1 base and J lost 0 bases. The germline gives CDR1 SGHNT, CDR2 YENEEA. The CDR3 consists of 17 residues. The CDR3 DNA reads as TGTGCCAGCAGCTTAGGGGGAGGGCAAGGCTCCTACAATGAGCAGTTCTTC. It translates to CASSLGGGQGSYNEQFF.

The count of this clone is one. The genes are TRBV6-4 and TRBJ1-1; D unresolved. The CDR3 has 13 residues. Germline CDR1 and CDR2: MRHNA and SNTAGT. Trimming removed 2 bases from V and 5 bases from J, with 9 bases in between. The CDR3 sequence is CASSDTGKTEAFF. CDR3 nucleotides: TGTGCCAGCAGTGACACCGGGAAAACTGAAGCTTTCTTT.

The chain uses TRBV2 and TRBJ1-5; the D gene is possibly TRBD1 (6 bases). V was trimmed by 0 bases and J by 7 bases, leaving 13 bases between them. The germline V gene has CDR1 SNHLY and CDR2 FYNNEI. This CDR3 region has 15 residues. The CDR3 sequence: CASSEAGGGRQPQHF. CDR3 nucleotides: TGTGCCAGCAGTGAAGCAGGAGGGGGTAGGCAGCCCCAGCATTTT.

This clone has only a few counts. The chain recombines TRBV5-5 with TRBJ2-3, with unresolved D. This CDR3 comprises 16 residues. The germline V gene encodes CDR1 SGHKS and CDR2 YYEKEE (reference sequence). V shed 0 bases and J shed 0 bases, with 11 bases lying between them. CDR3 sequence reads: CASSLEHALSTDTQYF. CDR3 bases: TGTGCCAGCAGCTTGGAACACGCACTTAGCACAGATACGCAGTATTTT. Looking up the rest from reference TRBV5-5 and TRBJ2-3 gives the full variable domain: DAGVTQSPTHLIKTRGQQVTLRCSPISGHKSVSWYQQVLGQGPQFIFQYYEKEERGRGNFPDRFSARQFPNYSSELNVNALLLGDSALYLCASSLEHALSTDTQYFGPGTRLTVL.

This chain uses TRBV20-1 with TRBJ1-1; D unresolved. Per the germline V gene, CDR1 is DFQATT and CDR2 is SNEGSKA (reference sequence). The V gene lost 5 bases and the J gene lost 6 bases, with 10 bases spanning the gap. The CDR3 loop spans 11 amino acids. The CDR3 nucleotides are TGCAGTGCTGCTCCTTTGGCTGAAGCTTTCTTT. Encoded protein: CSAAPLAEAFF.

CDR3 residues: CASSPPGGTNTGELFF. As DNA, the CDR3 is TGCGCCAGCAGCCCCCCCGGCGGGACAAACACCGGGGAGCTGTTTTTT. This chain links TRBV5-1 with TRBJ2-2; D assignment may be TRBD1 or TRBD2 (6 bases each). The CDR3 is made up of 16 amino acids. The V gene's germline CDR1 is SGHRS and CDR2 YFSETQ. V lost 4 bases to trimming and J lost 2 bases, with 15 bases between them.

The gene calls are TRBV28 and TRBJ2-1, with no clear D. V gave up 1 base and J gave up 3 bases, with 10 bases separating them. The length of the CDR3 is 15 residues. Germline V lookup: CDR1 MDHEN, CDR2 SYDVKM. CDR3 region: CASSLLGRNYNEQFF. The CDR3 coding sequence is TGTGCCAGCAGTTTATTAGGGCGGAACTACAATGAGCAGTTCTTC. Full variable domain (remainder filled in from reference TRBV28 and TRBJ2-1): DVKVTQSSRYLVKRTGEKVFLECVQDMDHENMFWYRQDPGLGLRLIYFSYDVKMKEKGDIPEGYSVSREKKERFSLILESASTNQTSMYLCASSLLGRNYNEQFFGPGTRLTVL.

V gene TRBV3-1 (or the pseudogene TRBV3-2) combines with J gene TRBJ2-3; 9 positions match TRBD2. The CDR3 consists of 16 residues. Looked up from germline, CDR1 is LGHDT and CDR2 is YNNKEL (reference sequence). V trimming: 4 bases; J trimming: 2 bases; junction bases outside the gene matches: 7. DNA for the CDR3: TGTGCCAGCAGCCTTAGCAGCGGGGGGTTCACAGATACGCAGTATTTT. This translates into CASSLSSGGFTDTQYF.

The gene calls are TRBV5-8 and TRBJ2-1, with 8 bases fitting TRBD2. Germline CDR1 and CDR2: SGHTS and YDEGEE. The CDR3 length is 16 residues. V shed 4 bases and J 4 bases; nucleotides not matched to a gene: 10. The CDR3 DNA follows: TGTGCCAGCAGCCTAACGACGGGAGGGAATTACAATGAGCAGTTCTTC. Translated: CASSLTTGGNYNEQFF.

The chain links TRBV4-1 to TRBJ1-3; D not resolved. Trimming stripped 0 bases from V and 4 bases from J, with 7 bases between. CDR3 length: 14 residues. Germline lookup yields CDR1 MGHRA and CDR2 YSYEKL. This chain's CDR3 is CASSQDPGGNTIYF. The DNA of the CDR3 is TGCGCCAGCAGCCAAGACCCGGGAGGAAACACCATATATTTT.

This clone was recorded once. The gene calls are TRBV7-9 and TRBJ1-1; D unclear. This CDR3 contains 16 residues. The V end lost 5 bases, the J end lost 1 base, and 17 bases lay between the germline ends. Germline-derived CDR1 and CDR2 are SEHNR and FQNEAQ (reference sequence). CDR3 residues: CASSPTPVTPNTEAFF. In DNA form, the CDR3 reads TGTGCCAGCAGCCCTACTCCGGTGACACCGAACACTGAAGCTTTCTTT.

The chain links TRBV29-1 to TRBJ2-3, with 11 bases that match TRBD2. The CDR3 has 15 amino acids. CDR1 and CDR2 (germline): SQVTM, ANQGSEA. In DNA form, the CDR3 reads TGCAGTGGGGCTAGCGGGAGGACAAACACAGATACGCAGTATTTT. Translated, it gives CSGASGRTNTDTQYF.

The chain carries TRBV11-2 and TRBJ2-3; 8 bases line up with TRBD2. The CDR3 loop spans 15 amino acids. Germline CDR1 and CDR2: SGHAT and FQNNGV. V gave up 5 bases and J gave up 2 bases; unmatched junction bases: 6. CDR3 residues: CASSQSGGPTDTQYF. The DNA of the CDR3 is TGTGCCAGCAGCCAAAGCGGGGGCCCCACAGATACGCAGTATTTT.

V and J are TRBV3-1 (or the pseudogene TRBV3-2) and TRBJ2-3, with a tentative D call TRBD1 (6 bases). Germline values: CDR1 LGHDT, CDR2 YNNKEL (reference sequence). This CDR3 is 14 amino acids long. V gave up 5 bases and J gave up 1 base, with 10 bases separating them. The CDR3 sequence: CASSYRTGTDTQYF. The DNA for the CDR3 is TGTGCCAGCAGCTACCGGACAGGCACAGATACGCAGTATTTT.

The rearrangement links TRBV10-2 to TRBJ1-4; 7 nucleotides match TRBD1. With V trimmed by 11 bases and J by 3 bases, 6 bases remained unmatched. Per germline, CDR1 WSHSY and CDR2 SAAADI. The CDR3 runs 13 residues. The CDR3 protein is CAAKGAANEKLFF. The CDR3 coding sequence is TGCGCCGCCAAGGGGGCGGCTAATGAAAAACTGTTTTTT.

The V call is TRBV27, the J call TRBJ2-1; D may be TRBD2 (6 bases). Germline V gene data show CDR1 as MNHEY and CDR2 as SMNVEV (reference sequence). Trimming took 7 bases from V and 7 from J, leaving 17 bases between them. The CDR3 is made up of 14 amino acids. DNA for the CDR3: TGTGCCAGCACCTCCTGGGGGGTAAGGAATGAGCAGTTCTTC. Protein product: CASTSWGVRNEQFF.

The chain recombines TRBV5-5 with TRBJ1-1; D is undetermined. The germline V and J ends were trimmed by 0 bases and 4 bases, with 7 bases remaining between them. The V gene's germline CDR1 is SGHKS and CDR2 YYEKEE (reference sequence). The length of the CDR3 is 13 residues. CDR3 residues: CASSLERGTEAFF. The CDR3, as DNA: TGTGCCAGCAGCTTGGAACGAGGCACTGAAGCTTTCTTT.

The V and J genes are TRBV2 and TRBJ2-5, with a possible D match to TRBD2 (5 bases). V was trimmed by 4 bases and J by 5 bases, leaving 11 bases between them. The CDR3 length is 13 residues. In germline, CDR1 is SNHLY, CDR2 FYNNEI. CDR3 loop: CASSGWRMETQYF. The CDR3 DNA is TGTGCCAGCAGTGGATGGAGGATGGAGACCCAGTACTTC.

V is TRBV5-4 and J is TRBJ2-7, with unresolved D. Germline V gene data show CDR1 as SGHNT and CDR2 as YYREEE (reference sequence). V lost 0 bases to trimming and J lost 3 bases, with 7 bases between them. The CDR3 contains 13 residues. The CDR3 sequence: CASSLGGYYEQYF. The CDR3 nucleotides are TGTGCCAGCAGCTTGGGGGGTTACTACGAGCAGTACTTC.

This chain links TRBV10-3 with TRBJ1-2; no reliable D call. Deletions cut 3 bases from V and 4 bases from J, with 9 bases between. The length of the CDR3 is 13 residues. CDR1 ENHRY and CDR2 SYGVKD come from the germline V gene. The CDR3 nucleotides read TGTGCCATCAGTGAAAGGCAGCCCTATGGCTACACCTTC. This gives the protein CAISERQPYGYTF.

V usage is TRBV6-2 or TRBV6-3 and J usage is TRBJ2-6; 11 bases fit TRBD1. This CDR3 is 20 amino acids long. V shed 4 bases, J shed 2 bases, and the junction held 13 bases outside the gene matches. Per the germline V gene, CDR1 is MNHEY and CDR2 is SVGEGT. The CDR3 coding sequence is TGTGCCAGCAGTTTGTTTTTCGGGGGACAGGGGGTTACTGGGGCCAACGTCCTGACTTTC. The encoded protein is CASSLFFGGQGVTGANVLTF.

The CDR3 sequence is CASSILSGGNQPQHF. The CDR3 DNA follows: TGTGCCAGCAGCATATTGTCGGGGGGCAATCAGCCCCAGCATTTT. The chain is built from TRBV7-2 and TRBJ1-5, with a weak D call TRBD1 (5 bases). Germline V gene data show CDR1 as SGHTA and CDR2 as FQGNSA. There are 15 residues in the CDR3. V was shortened by 5 bases and J by 2 bases, with 13 bases between the two germline ends.

The V gene is TRBV5-1, the J gene TRBJ2-5, with 7 positions matching TRBD1. Germline loops: CDR1 SGHRS, CDR2 YFSETQ. This CDR3 has 14 amino acids. After removal of 3 bases from V and 1 base from J, the junction contained 3 bases not matched to a gene. The CDR3 loop reads CASSWGQIQETQYF. The CDR3 nucleotides are TGCGCCAGCAGCTGGGGACAGATCCAAGAGACCCAGTACTTC.

This chain links TRBV5-1 with TRBJ1-4; a weak D match, TRBD1 (6 bases). CDR1 is SGHRS and CDR2 is YFSETQ in the germline V gene. V gave up 0 bases and J gave up 0 bases, with 9 bases separating them. The CDR3 contains 16 residues. CDR3 coding DNA: TGCGCCAGCAGCTTGGGGGACATCACAACTAATGAAAAACTGTTTTTT. This encodes CASSLGDITTNEKLFF.

This clone was observed a handful of times. The chain joins TRBV6-5 to TRBJ1-2; 10 positions match TRBD1. In germline, CDR1 is MNHEY, CDR2 SVGAGI. The CDR3 extends over 13 amino acids. Losses at the gene ends were 5 bases for V and 4 bases for J; bases not matched to a gene: 1. The CDR3 DNA reads TGTGCCAGCAGTCGGGACAGGGGCTATGGCTACACCTTC. Protein sequence: CASSRDRGYGYTF.

The chain links TRBV6-5 to TRBJ1-4; D call uncertain. The CDR3 extends over 14 amino acids. The V and J ends lost 2 bases and 3 bases respectively, with 7 bases between them. Germline V CDR1 and CDR2: MNHEY, SVGAGI. CDR3 nucleotides: TGTGCCAGCAGTTACGGGCAAGCTAATGAAAAACTGTTTTTT. Protein sequence: CASSYGQANEKLFF.